Shown below are 30 T cell receptor beta chains from a single sample sequenced in a study of blood T cell repertoires in COVID-19. Generated by immunoSEQ multiplex PCR, the TCRdb table keeps only in-frame clones and is missing some. The sample includes fewer than 90,000 clones, about two thirds of them seen just once. Sequenced material: peripheral blood. The receptors stem from a woman aged 80 or over with acute or convalescent COVID-19.

This clone was seen more than once but under ten times. The rearrangement links TRBV18 to TRBJ2-7; 9 nucleotides agree with TRBD1. The CDR3 is made up of 14 amino acids. J was trimmed by 6 bases and V by 3 bases; bases with no gene match: 6. CDR1 and CDR2 from the germline V gene are KGHSH and LQKENI. Here the CDR3 reads CASSPSTGGGEQYF. In DNA form, the CDR3 reads TGTGCCAGCTCACCTTCGACAGGGGGAGGCGAGCAGTACTTC.

The rearrangement joins TRBV7-3 to TRBJ2-1; TRBD1 agrees at 10 bases. This CDR3 is built from 15 residues. V shed 5 bases, J shed 8 bases, and the junction held 9 bases outside the gene matches. Germline values: CDR1 SGHTA, CDR2 FQGTGA. The CDR3 DNA reads as TGTGCCAGCAGCAGAACCGGGACAGGGGCGGATGAGCAGTTCTTC. This gives the protein CASSRTGTGADEQFF.

The CDR3 loop is CASTLPRSGKAFF. The DNA for the CDR3 is TGTGCCAGCACGCTCCCCCGGTCGGGTAAAGCTTTCTTT. This chain joins TRBV7-8 and TRBJ1-1; D not certain. The CDR3 is 13 residues long. Trimming took 7 bases from V and 9 from J, leaving 18 bases between them. Germline assignment: CDR1 SGHVS and CDR2 FQNEAQ.

The V and J genes are TRBV24-1 and TRBJ1-1, with D perhaps TRBD1 (6 bases). V lost 6 bases and J lost 3, with 10 bases in between. The CDR3 has 13 residues. Germline CDR1 is KGHDR and CDR2 is SFDVKD. CDR3 region: CATSTQGDTEAFF. CDR3 DNA sequence: TGTGCCACCAGTACACAGGGAGACACTGAAGCTTTCTTT.

The J gene is TRBJ2-1, the V gene TRBV23-1; 9 bases line up with TRBD2. TRBV23-1 is an ORF for which the function is uncertain. The CDR3 has 15 residues. V lost 2 bases and J lost 5; bases outside the gene matches: 4. CDR3 nucleotide sequence: TGCGCCAGCAGTCAAAGGGCTAGCGGGGACAATGAGCAGTTCTTC. This translates into CASSQRASGDNEQFF.

This clone was counted a few times. The chain is built from TRBV24-1 and TRBJ2-3; 7 nucleotides match TRBD2. V was clipped by 10 bases and J by 0 bases; unmatched bases: 9. CDR1 and CDR2 (germline): KGHDR, SFDVKD. The CDR3 covers 15 residues. CDR3 nucleotides: TGTGCCACGGGGGGGGACCGACAGAGCACAGATACGCAGTATTTT. Translated: CATGGDRQSTDTQYF.

This clone was counted only a few times. The chain joins TRBV19 to TRBJ1-3; a weak D match, TRBD1 (6 bases). From germline, CDR1 is LNHDA and CDR2 SQIVND (reference sequence). The V end lost 10 bases, the J end lost 8 bases, and 15 bases lay between the germline ends. The CDR3 is made up of 12 amino acids. The CDR3 nucleotides read TGTGCCACAACAGGGATACAGGACACCATATATTTT. Translating gives CATTGIQDTIYF. Full variable domain (remainder filled in from reference TRBV19 and TRBJ1-3): DGGITQSPKYLFRKEGQNVTLSCEQNLNHDAMYWYRQDPGQGLRLIYYSQIVNDFQKGDIAEGYSVSREKKESFPLTVTSAQKNPTAFYLCATTGIQDTIYFGEGSWLTVV.

This clone was seen repeatedly, ten times or more. The V gene is TRBV19, the J gene TRBJ1-5; weak D call: TRBD1 (5 bases). Germline CDR1 LNHDA, CDR2 SQIVND (reference sequence). V was trimmed by 4 bases and J by 0 bases, leaving 10 bases between them. There are 15 residues in the CDR3. The DNA for the CDR3 is TGTGCCAGTAGTAGTCGGGGGTATAGCAATCAGCCCCAGCATTTT. This codes for CASSSRGYSNQPQHF.

This chain links TRBV6-2 or TRBV6-3 with TRBJ1-5, with 11 bases fitting TRBD1. Trimming removed 6 bases from V and 7 bases from J; junction bases left unmatched: 11. CDR3 length equals 16 residues. Germline lookup yields CDR1 MNHEY and CDR2 SVGEGT. DNA for the CDR3: TGTGCCAGCAGCTCCGGACAGGGGGCTCTTTACCAGCCCCAGCATTTT. This translates into CASSSGQGALYQPQHF.

The chain has TRBV2 and TRBJ2-3; 7 positions agree with TRBD2. V shed 4 bases and J 0 bases; nucleotides not matched to a gene: 4. CDR1 is SNHLY and CDR2 is FYNNEI in the germline V gene. The CDR3 runs 15 residues. The CDR3 loop reads CASSGLAASTDTQYF. The CDR3 DNA follows: TGTGCCAGCAGTGGGCTAGCGGCTAGCACAGATACGCAGTATTTT.

This clone has more than one count but fewer than ten. The DNA of the CDR3 is TGTGCCAGCAGCTTAATCGCAGGGGGCCCTTCAAGCTCCTACGAGCAGTACTTC. Amino acid sequence: CASSLIAGGPSSSYEQYF. The rearrangement links TRBV11-2 to TRBJ2-7; 8 bases are a match to TRBD1. V dropped 2 bases and J dropped 0; count of bases not matched to a gene: 12. Germline CDR1 and CDR2: SGHAT and FQNNGV. The CDR3 is 18 residues long.

This chain uses TRBV11-3 with TRBJ1-2; possibly TRBD1 for D (6 bases). Germline loops: CDR1 SGHNT, CDR2 YENEEA. Trimming cost V 2 bases and J 2 bases, with 15 bases left between them. The CDR3 length is 16 residues. CDR3 in DNA: TGTGCCAGCAGCTTATTTTCGCCAGGGGAAAACTATGGCTACACCTTC. This gives the protein CASSLFSPGENYGYTF.

The rearrangement uses TRBV5-4 and TRBJ1-1; D gene uncertain. With 2 bases removed from V and 4 bases from J, the gap between germline ends came to 15 bases. CDR1 SGHNT and CDR2 YYREEE come from the germline V gene (reference sequence). The CDR3 contains 15 residues. CDR3: CASSFGEPMSTEAFF. The CDR3 DNA follows: TGTGCCAGCAGCTTCGGGGAGCCAATGAGCACTGAAGCTTTCTTT.

The table lists this clone with a count of one. The V gene is TRBV5-6, the J gene TRBJ1-1; a possible D gene is TRBD1 (6 bases). Trimming left V 0 bases short and J 6 bases short, with 15 bases between. The CDR3 has 15 amino acids. Germline V CDR1 and CDR2: SGHDT, YYEEEE. The CDR3 loop reads CASSLEPQGIAEAFF. In DNA form, the CDR3 reads TGTGCCAGCAGCTTGGAGCCTCAGGGGATCGCTGAAGCTTTCTTT.

This clone was recorded many times. The same CDR3 can be traced to other DNA sequences in this sample. The chain combines TRBV28 with TRBJ1-2; no clear D. V was shortened by 2 bases and J by 4 bases, with 5 bases between the two germline ends. The CDR3 extends over 12 amino acids. Germline CDR1 is MDHEN and CDR2 is SYDVKM. CDR3 in amino acids: CASSLRLYGYTF. As DNA, the CDR3 is TGTGCCAGCAGTTTAAGACTCTATGGCTACACCTTC.

The V and J genes are TRBV6-2 or TRBV6-3 and TRBJ2-3, with 7 bases lining up with TRBD2. Germline V lookup: CDR1 MNHEY, CDR2 SVGEGT. The CDR3 runs to 15 residues. J gave up 0 bases and V 6 bases, and 6 bases lay outside the gene matches. Written as DNA, the CDR3 is TGTGCCAGCAGCAGAGCGGGGTCTAGCACAGATACGCAGTATTTT. Amino acid sequence: CASSRAGSSTDTQYF.

The chain uses TRBV7-9 and TRBJ2-7; a weak D match, TRBD1 (6 bases). The germline V and J ends were trimmed by 7 bases and 2 bases, with 18 bases remaining between them. Looked up from germline, CDR1 is SEHNR and CDR2 is FQNEAQ (reference sequence). The CDR3 loop spans 15 amino acids. In DNA form, the CDR3 reads TGTGCCAGCACCTCTGGCAGGGGCCCCCCCTACGAGCAGTACTTC. This translates into CASTSGRGPPYEQYF.

This chain uses TRBV6-2 or TRBV6-3 with TRBJ2-7; D ambiguous. Trimming removed 6 bases at V and 0 bases at J, with 6 bases between. Germline V gives CDR1 MNHEY, CDR2 SVGEGT. There are 12 residues in the CDR3. This CDR3 is CASSGSSYEQYF. The CDR3 DNA reads TGTGCCAGCAGCGGCAGCTCCTACGAGCAGTACTTC.

The V gene is TRBV10-3, the J gene TRBJ1-2; TRBD1 might be the D (5 bases). Per the germline V gene, CDR1 is ENHRY and CDR2 is SYGVKD. Trimming removed 2 bases from V and 4 bases from J, with 17 bases in between. This CDR3 contains 16 residues. The CDR3 spells CAISEQGRPDFYGYTF. In nucleotides, the CDR3 is TGTGCCATCAGTGAGCAGGGCAGACCTGACTTCTATGGCTACACCTTC.

The chain uses TRBV20-1 and TRBJ2-3; 10 bases are a match to TRBD2. Germline CDR1 DFQATT, CDR2 SNEGSKA (reference sequence). The CDR3 is 16 residues long. V was pared by 3 bases and J by 3 bases, with 9 bases of the junction left unmatched. This CDR3 is CSASNLAGAGTDTQYF. In DNA form, the CDR3 reads TGCAGTGCTAGTAACCTAGCGGGGGCCGGGACAGATACGCAGTATTTT.

Only a few counts were recorded for this clone. This chain joins TRBV5-6 and TRBJ2-7, with D possibly TRBD2 on 6 matching bases. Germline CDR1 is SGHDT and CDR2 is YYEEEE. The germline V and J ends were trimmed by 4 bases and 0 bases, with 11 bases remaining between them. The CDR3 has 14 residues. CDR3 amino acids: CASSPGGSSYEQYF. CDR3 nucleotides: TGTGCCAGCAGCCCCGGAGGGAGCTCCTACGAGCAGTACTTC.

The rearrangement uses TRBV7-2 and TRBJ2-1; D is possibly TRBD1 (5 bases). The CDR3 has 15 residues. Germline V gives CDR1 SGHTA, CDR2 FQGNSA. Deletions cut 5 bases from V and 1 base from J, with 12 bases between. DNA for the CDR3: TGTGCCAGCAGCCAGGGAAGATCGTCCTACAATGAGCAGTTCTTC. Its translation is CASSQGRSSYNEQFF.

This clone showed up just a few times. This chain uses TRBV10-2 with TRBJ2-5, with 8 bases lining up with TRBD1. Per the germline V gene, CDR1 is WSHSY and CDR2 is SAAADI. This CDR3 region has 13 residues. Trimming took 9 bases from V and 2 from J; bases not matched to a gene: 5. CDR3 in amino acids: CASGTGSQETQYF. The CDR3 nucleotides are TGCGCCAGTGGGACAGGTAGTCAAGAGACCCAGTACTTC.

The chain employs TRBV28 and TRBJ1-2; D gene uncertain. Trimming left V 7 bases short and J 2 bases short, with 8 bases between. This CDR3 is built from 12 residues. Per the germline V gene, CDR1 is MDHEN and CDR2 is SYDVKM. Written as DNA, the CDR3 is TGTGCCAGCATGCGGGCGAACTATGGCTACACCTTC. It encodes CASMRANYGYTF.

The chain joins TRBV7-9 to TRBJ1-4; the match to TRBD1 covers 7 bases. The CDR3 is 15 amino acids. CDR1 and CDR2 from the germline V gene are SEHNR and FQNEAQ (reference sequence). Trimming cost V 4 bases and J 8 bases; bases outside gene matches: 10. For the CDR3, the DNA is TGTGCCAGCAGCTCCTACAGGGGCCAACGGGAAAAACTGTTTTTT. Its translation: CASSSYRGQREKLFF.

This chain connects TRBV7-2 to TRBJ2-5, with D maybe TRBD2 (6 bases). This CDR3 has 14 amino acids. The germline V gene encodes CDR1 SGHTA and CDR2 FQGNSA. V lost 2 bases and J 2 bases, leaving 9 bases between the germline ends. The CDR3 nucleotides are TGTGCCAGCAGCTTATTCGCGGGGCAAGAGACCCAGTACTTC. Encoded protein: CASSLFAGQETQYF.

J is TRBJ1-5 and V is TRBV19, with D tentatively TRBD1 (6 bases). CDR3 length: 15 residues. V lost 5 bases and J 5 bases, leaving 16 bases between the germline ends. Per germline, CDR1 LNHDA and CDR2 SQIVND (reference sequence). The CDR3 DNA reads as TGTGCCAGTAGTGCCCCTGGGGGGGGGCATCAGCCCCAGCATTTT. Its translation is CASSAPGGGHQPQHF.

This chain joins TRBV6-2 or TRBV6-3 and TRBJ2-3; 9 bases line up with TRBD2. Germline V lookup: CDR1 MNHEY, CDR2 SVGEGT. This CDR3 has 17 amino acids. V dropped 2 bases and J dropped 2; count of bases not matched to a gene: 8. In nucleotides, the CDR3 is TGTGCCAGCAGTTACGCCAATCCGGGACTAGCCACAGATACGCAGTATTTT. It codes for CASSYANPGLATDTQYF.

The rearrangement links TRBV7-9 to TRBJ2-2; 8 bases fit TRBD1. Germline assignment: CDR1 SEHNR and CDR2 FQNEAQ (reference sequence). V dropped 3 bases and J dropped 1; count of bases not matched to a gene: 4. CDR3 length equals 16 residues. The CDR3 is CASSFPDRGNTGELFF. The CDR3 DNA is TGTGCCAGCAGCTTCCCTGACAGGGGGAACACCGGGGAGCTGTTTTTT.

The chain combines TRBV7-2 with TRBJ1-6; TRBD1 matches at 8 bases. This CDR3 has 16 residues. Looked up from germline, CDR1 is SGHTA and CDR2 is FQGNSA. V trimming: 4 bases; J trimming: 5 bases; junction bases outside the gene matches: 7. CDR3 amino acids: CASSSLLTGDNSPLHF. The CDR3 DNA reads TGTGCCAGCAGCTCTCTACTGACAGGGGATAATTCACCCCTCCACTTT.